The 32 T cell receptor beta chains presented below share a single source sample, sequenced in a study of T cells in Graves' hyperthyroidism and ophthalmopathy. The TCR beta CDR3 regions underwent amplification using RNA transcripts as the source. First-round RT-PCR of the TCR CDR3 relied on the HTBI primer set. TCRdb analysed the multiplex PCR reads with MiXCR anew, one entry per CDR3 protein. In the table there are roughly 700,000 distinct CDR3 sequences, 15% to 20% of which are singletons. Material for sequencing was blood. These receptors were taken from a man aged 45 to 65 with Graves' hyperthyroidism.

In its sample, this clonotype was seen a few times. The chain uses TRBV7-9 and TRBJ1-2, with a weak D call TRBD1 (5 bases). Trimming took 5 bases from V and 3 from J, leaving 16 bases between them. The CDR3 totals 15 residues. CDR1 is SEHNR and CDR2 is FQNEAQ in the germline V gene (reference sequence). The CDR3 sequence: CASSPGVGTDYGYTF. CDR3 nucleotide sequence: TGTGCCAGCAGCCCGGGGGTGGGGACGGACTATGGCTACACCTTC.

This clonotype was seen more than once but under ten times. The rearrangement links TRBV4-3 to TRBJ2-2; 7 bases align to TRBD1. Germline CDR1 reads LGHNA; CDR2 reads YSLEER. The CDR3 loop spans 16 amino acids. Unmatched junction bases numbered 8, after V lost 3 bases and J lost 4 bases. CDR3 sequence: CASSQTGTVGTGELFF. The CDR3 coding sequence is TGCGCCAGCAGCCAGACCGGGACAGTGGGCACCGGGGAGCTGTTTTTT.

Comment on this clonotype: A much larger clone sits a single nucleotide away, making a read error possible. The chain uses TRBV7-2 and TRBJ1-3, with TRBD1 as a possible D gene (5 bases). There are 15 residues in the CDR3. Germline CDR1 SGHTA, CDR2 FQGNSA. The chain's CDR3 is CASSRDSNSGNIIYF. CDR3 DNA sequence: TGTGCCAGCAGCCGAGACAGTAACTCTGGAAACATCATATATTTT.

The rearrangement uses TRBV20-1 and TRBJ1-5; 8 bases match TRBD1. The CDR3 is 14 residues long. The ends lost 3 bases at V and 7 bases at J; junction bases unmatched: 8. The germline V gene has CDR1 DFQATT and CDR2 SNEGSKA (reference sequence). The CDR3 sequence: CSARDREGDQPQHF. CDR3 coding DNA: TGCAGTGCTAGGGACAGGGAGGGTGACCAGCCCCAGCATTTT.

The chain couples TRBV7-6 to TRBJ2-3, with 9 bases matching TRBD1. Germline CDR1 is SGHVS and CDR2 is FNYEAQ. The CDR3 runs to 15 residues. The junction had 3 bases not matched to a gene; V was cut back by 4 bases and J by 1 base. DNA for the CDR3: TGTGCCAGCAGCTACACAGGGGGCGGCACAGATACGCAGTATTTT. Protein: CASSYTGGGTDTQYF.

This clonotype was observed a handful of times. The V gene is TRBV10-3, the J gene TRBJ1-1; D not resolved. The V gene's germline CDR1 is ENHRY and CDR2 SYGVKD. V was pared by 8 bases and J by 1 base, with 11 bases between. CDR3 size: 13 residues. The CDR3 DNA reads TGTGCCATCGGAGACGACCCGAACACTGAAGCTTTCTTT. Amino acid sequence: CAIGDDPNTEAFF.

This rearrangement joins TRBV19 to TRBJ2-7; 8 nucleotides align to TRBD2. The CDR3 has 14 residues. Trimming removed 6 bases from V and 6 bases from J; junction bases left unmatched: 10. Germline assignment: CDR1 LNHDA and CDR2 SQIVND (reference sequence). The CDR3 DNA reads TGTGCCAGTAGGTTCGCGGGAGGTGCCGCCGAGCAGTACTTC. Its protein is CASRFAGGAAEQYF. The entire variable domain, with the rest obtained from reference TRBV19 and TRBJ2-7, is as follows: DGGITQSPKYLFRKEGQNVTLSCEQNLNHDAMYWYRQDPGQGLRLIYYSQIVNDFQKGDIAEGYSVSREKKESFPLTVTSAQKNPTAFYLCASRFAGGAAEQYFGPGTRLTVT.

This clonotype was recorded at least ten times. The V call is TRBV2, the J call TRBJ2-1; 11 nucleotides match TRBD2. Germline V gives CDR1 SNHLY, CDR2 FYNNEI. The J segment lost 7 bases and the V segment lost 5 bases, leaving 10 bases of the junction unmatched. The CDR3 loop spans 16 amino acids. This CDR3 is CASSYLTSGSGNEQFF. Here the CDR3 DNA reads TGTGCCAGCAGTTACCTAACTAGCGGGAGCGGGAATGAGCAGTTCTTC.

On this clonotype: A much larger clone differs from this one at a single base, so this may be a read error. V gene TRBV27 combines with J gene TRBJ2-3, with TRBD2 matching over 15 bases. CDR3 size: 15 residues. Germline trimming cut 6 bases from V and 11 bases from J; bases unmatched to any gene: 9. Germline V lookup: CDR1 MNHEY, CDR2 SMNVEV (reference sequence). Here the CDR3 reads CASRDRTSGRVKQYF. CDR3 bases: TGTGCCAGCAGGGATCGGACTAGCGGGAGGGTTAAGCAGTATTTT.

In this sample, this clonotype turned up a few times. The chain employs TRBV14 and TRBJ1-3; TRBD1 is a possible D gene (5 bases). Germline-derived CDR1 and CDR2 are SGHDN and FVKESK. This CDR3 is 13 amino acids long. V gave up 4 bases and J gave up 14 bases, with 18 bases separating them. CDR3: CASSLISRRGVYF. Written as DNA, the CDR3 is TGTGCCAGCAGCCTTATAAGCCGCAGAGGGGTATATTTT.

This clonotype was recorded at least ten times. The chain recombines TRBV28 with TRBJ2-7; D remains unclear. V lost 2 bases and J 4 bases, leaving 3 bases between the germline ends. From germline, CDR1 is MDHEN and CDR2 SYDVKM. CDR3 length equals 11 residues. In DNA, the CDR3 is TGTGCCAGCAGTTTACAATACGAGCAGTACTTC. Residues: CASSLQYEQYF.

This clonotype showed up just a few times. The chain joins TRBV18 to TRBJ1-5, with TRBD1 identical over 9 bases. CDR1 is KGHSH, CDR2 LQKENI, per germline. This CDR3 comprises 15 residues. The V and J ends lost 5 bases and 6 bases, in that order; junction bases with no gene match: 8. The CDR3 sequence is CASSRTGGAVQPQHF. In DNA, the CDR3 is TGTGCCAGCTCAAGAACAGGGGGCGCGGTTCAGCCCCAGCATTTT.

This clonotype has a count of ten or more. The chain couples TRBV5-5 to TRBJ1-2; the D gene is possibly TRBD1 (5 bases). The CDR3 is made up of 13 amino acids. Trimming pared 5 bases from V and 4 bases from J, leaving 12 bases between. Germline CDR1 SGHKS, CDR2 YYEKEE (reference sequence). CDR3 sequence (DNA): TGTGCCAGCAGTTTAGCAGGGCTCTATGGCTACACCTTC. Encoded protein: CASSLAGLYGYTF. The full variable domain, in which reference TRBV5-5 and TRBJ1-2 provide the parts outside the CDR3, is DAGVTQSPTHLIKTRGQQVTLRCSPISGHKSVSWYQQVLGQGPQFIFQYYEKEERGRGNFPDRFSARQFPNYSSELNVNALLLGDSALYLCASSLAGLYGYTFGSGTRLTVV.

At least ten counts were recorded for this clonotype. The chain recombines TRBV30 with TRBJ1-2; 8 nucleotides line up with TRBD1. The CDR3 length is 13 residues. Germline CDR1 GTSNPN, CDR2 SVGIG (reference sequence). After removal of 1 base from V and 6 bases from J, the junction contained 4 bases not matched to a gene. The chain's CDR3 is CAWSGQGRNGYTF. The CDR3 DNA sequence: TGTGCCTGGAGTGGACAGGGGAGGAATGGCTACACCTTC.

V and J are TRBV6-1 and TRBJ1-2, with TRBD1 matching over 8 bases. Per germline, CDR1 MNHNS and CDR2 SASEGT. The CDR3 consists of 16 residues. J was trimmed by 4 bases and V by 4 bases; bases with no gene match: 11. The DNA of the CDR3 is TGTGCCAGCAGTGCTCCGCACAGGGGGTCGGGCTATGGCTACACCTTC. Protein product: CASSAPHRGSGYGYTF.

This clonotype was seen only a few times. The V and J genes are TRBV20-1 and TRBJ1-5, with D unclear. The length of the CDR3 is 15 residues. V was clipped by 8 bases and J by 0 bases, with 17 bases between them. The germline CDR1 and CDR2 sequences are DFQATT and SNEGSKA (reference sequence). CDR3 in amino acids: CSTGRSGYSNQPQHF. The CDR3 nucleotides read TGCAGTACCGGTCGATCAGGTTATAGCAATCAGCCCCAGCATTTT.

This clonotype was detected many times. The chain links TRBV20-1 to TRBJ2-3, with TRBD2 matching 13 bases. This CDR3 spans 15 amino acids. The V and J ends lost 7 bases and 4 bases, in that order; junction bases with no gene match: 8. CDR1 is DFQATT, CDR2 SNEGSKA, per germline (reference sequence). CDR3 in amino acids: CSGLTSGRASDTQYF. The CDR3 DNA follows: TGCAGTGGGCTAACTAGCGGGAGGGCGTCAGATACGCAGTATTTT.

This chain uses TRBV14 with TRBJ2-1; D might be TRBD1 (5 bases). CDR3 size: 12 residues. Germline CDR1 reads SGHDN; CDR2 reads FVKESK. The ends were cut back, 2 bases at V and 12 bases at J, with 11 bases in the middle. For the CDR3, the DNA is TGTGCCAGCAGCCAACAGGGTGTCAGGCAGTTCTTC. Translated: CASSQQGVRQFF.

The V call is TRBV5-1, the J call TRBJ1-1; D possibly corresponds to TRBD1 (6 bases). Germline CDR1 and CDR2: SGHRS and YFSETQ. V was cut by 0 bases and J by 2 bases, with 14 bases left in between. The CDR3 loop spans 16 amino acids. The CDR3 is CASSLAQPDRNTEAFF. The CDR3 nucleotides are TGCGCCAGCAGCTTGGCCCAACCGGACAGAAACACTGAAGCTTTCTTT.

This clonotype was recorded at least ten times. The V gene is TRBV2, the J gene TRBJ2-7, with 7 bases aligning to TRBD1. Germline trimming cut 5 bases from V and 0 bases from J; bases unmatched to any gene: 10. Per germline, CDR1 SNHLY and CDR2 FYNNEI. The CDR3 consists of 16 residues. The CDR3 bases are TGTGCCAGCAGTTCAGAGGGGACAGACGCCTCCTACGAGCAGTACTTC. Protein sequence: CASSSEGTDASYEQYF.

The gene calls are TRBV7-9 and TRBJ1-2; D gene uncertain. Per germline, CDR1 SEHNR and CDR2 FQNEAQ (reference sequence). This CDR3 has 14 residues. Trimming left V 5 bases short and J 8 bases short, with 18 bases between. This CDR3 is CASSPSSARGGYTF. DNA of the CDR3: TGTGCCAGCAGCCCAAGTTCGGCTCGTGGCGGCTACACCTTC.

At least ten counts were recorded for this clonotype. The chain has TRBV19 and TRBJ2-2; D is perhaps TRBD2 (5 bases). This CDR3 is 17 amino acids long. Trimming removed 2 bases at V and 1 base at J, with 14 bases between. Per germline, CDR1 LNHDA and CDR2 SQIVND (reference sequence). CDR3 in DNA: TGTGCCAGTAGTATAAATCCTGGGAGTGGGAACACCGGGGAGCTGTTTTTT. This codes for CASSINPGSGNTGELFF.

This clonotype was observed a few times. The chain has TRBV5-6 and TRBJ2-1; D perhaps matches TRBD2 (5 bases). CDR1 and CDR2 from the germline V gene are SGHDT and YYEEEE. CDR3 size: 15 residues. Trimming stripped 4 bases from V and 3 bases from J, with 14 bases between. The CDR3 DNA reads as TGTGCCAGCAGCCGCTGGGCGGGCCTCTACAATGAGCAGTTCTTC. As protein: CASSRWAGLYNEQFF.

The chain carries TRBV9 and TRBJ1-6; 7 bases agree with TRBD1. The ends lost 0 bases at V and 6 bases at J; junction bases unmatched: 6. This CDR3 comprises 16 residues. CDR1 is SGDLS, CDR2 YYNGEE, per germline. CDR3 sequence: CASSVDVDRINSPLHF. The CDR3 nucleotides read TGTGCCAGCAGCGTAGATGTGGACAGGATTAATTCACCCCTCCACTTT.

This clonotype has a count of ten or more. The V and J genes are TRBV11-2 and TRBJ2-1; tentatively, D is TRBD1 or TRBD2 (5 bases each). Trimming took 3 bases from V and 3 from J, leaving 9 bases between them. Germline CDR1 SGHAT, CDR2 FQNNGV. The CDR3 covers 14 residues. CDR3 amino acids: CASSFEGIYNEQFF. CDR3 in DNA: TGTGCCAGCAGCTTTGAGGGGATCTACAATGAGCAGTTCTTC.

By share, this clonotype counts as large. This rearrangement joins TRBV28 to TRBJ1-4; D is unresolved. The CDR3 consists of 15 residues. V lost 0 bases to trimming and J lost 0 bases, with 5 bases between them. Germline values: CDR1 MDHEN, CDR2 SYDVKM. The CDR3 bases are TGTGCCAGCAGTTTATGGTCCGCAACTAATGAAAAACTGTTTTTT. Encoded protein: CASSLWSATNEKLFF.

The V call is TRBV9, the J call TRBJ1-1, with a possible D match to TRBD1 (6 bases). Looked up from germline, CDR1 is SGDLS and CDR2 is YYNGEE. The V gene lost 3 bases and the J gene lost 0 bases, with 9 bases spanning the gap. CDR3 length equals 14 residues. CDR3 sequence: CASSGWDMNTEAFF. The DNA of the CDR3 is TGTGCCAGCAGCGGATGGGACATGAACACTGAAGCTTTCTTT.

About this clonotype: A much larger clone differs by one base, so this may be a read error. The genes are TRBV27 and TRBJ2-2; D is perhaps TRBD1 or TRBD2 (5 bases each). Germline V gene data show CDR1 as MNHEY and CDR2 as SMNVEV (reference sequence). CDR3 size: 17 residues. The CDR3 DNA reads TGTACCAGCAGTTCGGGACCGCAATGGGGTAACACCGGGGAGCTGTTTTTT. As protein: CTSSSGPQWGNTGELFF.

This clonotype has ten or more counts. The CDR3 DNA reads as TGTGCCAGTAGCAAAGGTGGAGGGTCCAGTGAGCAGTTCTTC. Translation gives CASSKGGGSSEQFF. The rearrangement uses TRBV19 and TRBJ2-1; tentative D call: TRBD2 (6 bases). CDR1 and CDR2 (germline): LNHDA, SQIVND (reference sequence). The CDR3 runs 14 residues. V was pared by 6 bases and J by 9 bases, with 18 bases between.

A few counts support this clonotype. This sequence joins TRBV5-6 and TRBJ2-7; 8 bases agree with TRBD2. This CDR3 comprises 13 residues. V lost 6 bases, J lost 6 bases, and 8 bases stayed unmatched. From germline, CDR1 is SGHDT and CDR2 YYEEEE. The CDR3 nucleotides are TGTGCCAGCATTACCCTAGCGGGTGGCGAGCAGTACTTC. This codes for CASITLAGGEQYF.

The table lists this clonotype with many counts. The gene calls are TRBV7-9 and TRBJ1-4; D is ambiguous. Germline CDR1 reads SEHNR; CDR2 reads FQNEAQ (reference sequence). V gave up 1 base and J gave up 5 bases, with 8 bases separating them. The CDR3 covers 14 residues. In nucleotides, the CDR3 is TGTGCCAGCAGCTTAGGACTGGGCAATGAAAAACTGTTTTTT. Protein: CASSLGLGNEKLFF.

A word on this clonotype: A much larger clone lies a single base off, so this may be a read error. The chain is built from TRBV3-1 and TRBJ1-1; D is unclear. CDR1 and CDR2 from the germline V gene are LGHDT and YNNKEL (reference sequence). With 2 bases removed from V and 3 bases from J, the gap between germline ends came to 10 bases. The CDR3 covers 14 residues. In DNA, the CDR3 is TGTGCCAGCAGCCAATGGCCGGCCCACACTGAAGCTTTCTTT. This translates into CASSQWPAHTEAFF.